This T cell receptor (beta chain) was sequenced for a study of identical twins. Study-wide results and caveats: Beta out-of-frame sequences showed weaker excess twin sharing. Out-of-frame alpha sequences shared by twins were enriched for low generation probability. Conclusions were based on cross-sectional statistical analysis, without following the same donors.

For this clonotype: Antigen specificity is unknown.

The CDR3 is made up of 15 amino acids. Germline-derived CDR1 and CDR2 are MDHEN and SYDVKM. Germline trimming cut 2 bases from V and 11 bases from J; bases unmatched to any gene: 10. The authors used template switching to add a universal primer site and gave cDNA unique molecular identifiers. TCRdb re-called the 5' RACE reads with MiXCR, one entry per CDR3 protein. Here the sample spans 1,800,000 or so distinct CDR3 sequences, around a third being singletons. The sequence was collected from a newborn girl in good health. This sequence joins TRBV28 and TRBJ2-5, with TRBD2 identical over 11 bases. Material for sequencing was cord blood. CDR3 DNA: TGTGCCAGCAGTTTAACTAGCGGGAGATCCAATGAGCAGTACTTC. Its translation: CASSLTSGRSNEQYF.